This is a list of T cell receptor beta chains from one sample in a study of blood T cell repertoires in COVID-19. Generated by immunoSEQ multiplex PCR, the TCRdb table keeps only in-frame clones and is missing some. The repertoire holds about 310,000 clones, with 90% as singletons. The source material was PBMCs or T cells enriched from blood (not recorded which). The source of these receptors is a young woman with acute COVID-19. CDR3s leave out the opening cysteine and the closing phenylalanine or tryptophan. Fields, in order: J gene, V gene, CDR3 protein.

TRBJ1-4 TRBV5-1 ASSSTGSLATNEKLF
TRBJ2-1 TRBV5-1 ASSLEEGGSYNEQF
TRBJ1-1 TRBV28 ASSFWTDGGTEAF
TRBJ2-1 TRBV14 ASSQGSGEQF
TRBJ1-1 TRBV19 ASSGAPRAEAF
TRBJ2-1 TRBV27 ASSLLELPLGEQF
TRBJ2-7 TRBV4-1 ASSQPTGLPGEQY
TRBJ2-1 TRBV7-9 ASSLAGGISGNEQF
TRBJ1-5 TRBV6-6 ASTPQGGNQPQH
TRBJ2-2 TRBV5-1 ASSSALAGAGGELF
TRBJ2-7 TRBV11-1 ASSLDESPHEQY
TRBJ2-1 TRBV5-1 ASSLPRWKLAGGNEQF
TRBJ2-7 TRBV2 ASSGGGVTHEQY
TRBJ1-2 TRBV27 ASSPREDPNYGYT
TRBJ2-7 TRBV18 ASSPPRQGGEQY
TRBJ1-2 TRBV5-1 ASSDRLPGGYT
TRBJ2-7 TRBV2 ASDSSGATYEQY
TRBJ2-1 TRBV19 ASSIAGWSSYNEQF
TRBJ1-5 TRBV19 ASRWTGSQPQH
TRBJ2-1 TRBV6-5 AISVSGSLNEQF
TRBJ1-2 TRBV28 ASSLLTGGYGYT
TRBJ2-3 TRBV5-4 ASSWSGTETDTQY
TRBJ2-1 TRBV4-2 ASSQDRDRGYNEQF
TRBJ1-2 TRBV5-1 ASSSPGVVNYGYT
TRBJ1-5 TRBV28 ASSLDRGLQPQH
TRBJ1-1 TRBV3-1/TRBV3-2 ASSRTSGQGASFTEAF
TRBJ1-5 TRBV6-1 ASSEAAGAGQPQH
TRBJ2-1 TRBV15 ATSRGRTGDNEQF
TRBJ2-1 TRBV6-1 ASSEIGDRAGRIEQF
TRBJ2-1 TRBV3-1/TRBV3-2 ASSQELSGNEQF
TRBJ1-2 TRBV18 ASPTGDRGYT
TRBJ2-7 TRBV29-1 SVSPGLAGNHEQY
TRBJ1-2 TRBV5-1 ASSLTGESGYT
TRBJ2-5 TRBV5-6 ASSPPGDHQETQY
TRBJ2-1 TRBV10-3 AISGKGYNEQF
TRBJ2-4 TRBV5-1 ASSTTGGLAKNIQY
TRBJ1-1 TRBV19 ASSKLTGLNTEAF
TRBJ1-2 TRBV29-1 SVDLLGGAYGYT
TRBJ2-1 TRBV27 ASSSGSSYNEQF
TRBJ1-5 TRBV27 ASSLSSGSNQPQH
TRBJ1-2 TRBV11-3 ASSLAQQGVDYGYT
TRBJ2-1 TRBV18 ASSGTGNYGNEQF
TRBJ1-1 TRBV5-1 ASSFGRGAF
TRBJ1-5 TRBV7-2 ASSLGGTVDQPQH
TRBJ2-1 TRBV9 ASSPAGMVNEQF
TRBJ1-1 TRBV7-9 ASSFVRETEAF
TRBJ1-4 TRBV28 ASSFYSNEKLF